This T cell receptor (beta chain) was recorded in a study of beta chain features in type 1 diabetes. The isolated RNA, all of it, was reverse transcribed, so expressed TCRB transcripts were what got sequenced. The table came from immunoSEQ multiplex PCR; TCRdb's copy has only in-frame clones and leaves some out. The sample holds 40,000 or so clones; over 50% are singletons and the top ten take 2.1%. The sample consisted of Tregs from blood. This receptor was taken from a woman between 18 and 29 years old in good health.

DNA for the CDR3: TGTGCCAGCAGTCGGCCGGGACAGGTTATAGGCTACACCTTC. Encoded protein: CASSRPGQVIGYTF. The chain combines TRBV28 with TRBJ1-2, with 8 bases aligning to TRBD1. The CDR3 runs to 14 residues. CDR1 and CDR2 from the germline V gene are MDHEN and SYDVKM. J lost 8 bases, V lost 5 bases, and 10 bases had no gene match.